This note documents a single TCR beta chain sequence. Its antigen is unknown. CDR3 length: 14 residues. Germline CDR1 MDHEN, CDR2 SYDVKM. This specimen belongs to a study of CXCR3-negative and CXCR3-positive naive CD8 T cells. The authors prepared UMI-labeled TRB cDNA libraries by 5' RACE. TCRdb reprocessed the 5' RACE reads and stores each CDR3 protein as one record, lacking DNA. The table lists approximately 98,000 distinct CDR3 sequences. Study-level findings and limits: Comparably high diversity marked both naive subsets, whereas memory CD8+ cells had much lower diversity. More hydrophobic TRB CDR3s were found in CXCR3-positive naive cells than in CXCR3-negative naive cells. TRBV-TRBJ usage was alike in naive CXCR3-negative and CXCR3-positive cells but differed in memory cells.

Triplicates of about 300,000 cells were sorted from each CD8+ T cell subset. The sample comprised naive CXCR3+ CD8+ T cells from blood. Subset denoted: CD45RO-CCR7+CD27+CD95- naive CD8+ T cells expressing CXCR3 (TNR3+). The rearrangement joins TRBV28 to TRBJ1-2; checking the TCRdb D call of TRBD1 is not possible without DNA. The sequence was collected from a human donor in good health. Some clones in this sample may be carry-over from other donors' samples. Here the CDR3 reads CASSFLGGFYGYTF.